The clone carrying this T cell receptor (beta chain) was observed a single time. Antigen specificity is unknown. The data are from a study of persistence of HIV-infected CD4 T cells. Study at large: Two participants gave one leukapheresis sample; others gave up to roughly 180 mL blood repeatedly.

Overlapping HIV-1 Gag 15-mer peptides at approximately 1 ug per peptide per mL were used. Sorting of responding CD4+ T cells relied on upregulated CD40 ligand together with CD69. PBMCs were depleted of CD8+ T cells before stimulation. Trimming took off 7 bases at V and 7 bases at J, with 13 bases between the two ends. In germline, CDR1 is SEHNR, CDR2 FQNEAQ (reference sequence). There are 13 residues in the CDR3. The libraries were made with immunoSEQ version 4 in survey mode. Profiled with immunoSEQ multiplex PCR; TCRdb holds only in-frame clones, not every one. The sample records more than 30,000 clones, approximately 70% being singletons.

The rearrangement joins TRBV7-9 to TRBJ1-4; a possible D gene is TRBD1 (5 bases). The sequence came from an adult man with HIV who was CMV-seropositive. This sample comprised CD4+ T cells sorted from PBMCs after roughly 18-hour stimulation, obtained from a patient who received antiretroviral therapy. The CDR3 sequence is CASTRGGGEKLFF. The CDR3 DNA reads TGTGCCAGCACCCGCGGGGGGGGTGAAAAACTGTTTTTT.